This TCR beta chain comes out of a study of shared clonotypes between healthy human individuals. Turning to the study itself: Donors had three CD4 naive, three CD4 memory, two CD8 naive and one CD8 memory plate apiece. Regarding the study as a whole: Only blood underwent sampling, and tissue repertoires likely differ. Naive subsets typically showed greater estimated richness than memory subsets.

Clones were sequenced by immunoSEQ multiplex PCR, and TCRdb holds only the in-frame ones, with some missing. Of hundreds of thousands of clones detected, around 96% appear once; the ten largest clones hold around 0.32%. On this clone itself: Its antigen is unknown. Other DNA sequences within the sample encode an identical CDR3.

The sequence came from a young man in good health. The sequenced sample consisted of memory CD8+ T cells sorted from blood. This sample's subset: CD45RO+ cells pooled with CCR7-negative TemRA cells.

Here the CDR3 reads CASSLGVYEQYF. The DNA of the CDR3 is TGTGCCAGCAGTTTGGGGGTGTACGAGCAGTACTTC. The rearrangement uses TRBV28 and TRBJ2-7; D could derive from TRBD1 or TRBD2 (5 bases each). V was trimmed by 3 bases and J by 4 bases, leaving 7 bases between them. From germline, CDR1 is MDHEN and CDR2 SYDVKM. The CDR3 is 12 amino acids.